This is a list of T cell receptor beta chains from one sample in a study of blood T cell repertoires in COVID-19. Sequencing was performed with immunoSEQ multiplex PCR; in TCRdb, only in-frame clones are kept and a portion is missing. The sample holds approximately 100,000 clones; nearly 90% are singletons and the top ten take 3.1%. The sequenced material came from peripheral blood. These receptors were taken from a man aged 50 to 59 in a cohort sampled during active COVID-19. Both conserved end residues are part of each CDR3. Rows give clone size only sometimes, using once, few, many, or a class for an expanded clone.

size: -; V: TRBV7-9; CDR3: CASSLAGGIGDQPQHF
size: -; V: TRBV7-8; CDR3: CASSQTTIAGGEQETQYF
size: -; V: TRBV2; CDR3: CASSSPGLADQETQYF
size: once; V: TRBV9; CDR3: CASSGSGGWADTQYF
size: -; V: TRBV7-6; CDR3: CASSLVGGSSGANVLTF
size: -; V: TRBV23-1; CDR3: CASRPWPPGRGGRRSTDTQYF
size: -; V: TRBV9; CDR3: CASSPHGANVLTF
size: -; V: TRBV5-1; CDR3: CASSTLSTFPPPDTQYF
size: -; V: TRBV19; CDR3: CASSIGAGRADTQYF
size: few; V: TRBV6-5; CDR3: CASSLTGGTEAFF
size: -; V: TRBV7-3; CDR3: CASSLQSGGGTDTQYF
size: -; V: TRBV12-3/TRBV12-4; CDR3: CASRLGTYGELFF
size: -; V: TRBV2; CDR3: CANTDRENTEAFF
size: -; V: TRBV5-5; CDR3: CASSWRAGFTNTEAFF
size: -; V: TRBV4-1; CDR3: CASRPLRGNTEAFF
size: -; V: TRBV3-1/TRBV3-2; CDR3: CASSPFGTAYGYTF
size: -; V: TRBV6-5; CDR3: CASLLDRSLTNGYTF
size: -; V: TRBV19; CDR3: CASSLQGAYEQYF
size: -; V: TRBV7-2; CDR3: CASTQGAVYNSPLHF
size: -; V: TRBV15; CDR3: CATSIEGQGSTGELFF
size: -; V: TRBV7-9; CDR3: CASSLALGGELFF
size: once; V: TRBV7-2; CDR3: CASSSRNGQGSNQPQHF
size: once; V: TRBV24-1; CDR3: CATSEGDGGGQETQYF
size: -; V: TRBV27; CDR3: CASSTTGRFTDTQYF
size: once; V: TRBV24-1; CDR3: CATREAADTEAFF
size: -; V: TRBV5-1; CDR3: CASSWVGRGGETQYF
size: -; V: TRBV11-3; CDR3: CASSSRRGRGGAGNEQFF
size: -; V: TRBV5-4; CDR3: CASSRSAASNEKLFF
size: -; V: TRBV18; CDR3: CASSQGQGASQPQHF
size: -; V: TRBV5-4; CDR3: CASSGRGGDTGELFF
size: -; V: TRBV5-1; CDR3: CASSYEGYQETQYF
size: -; V: TRBV5-1; CDR3: CASTLGGANNEQFF
size: -; V: TRBV6-5; CDR3: CASSYSRDSNQPQHF
size: -; V: TRBV5-1; CDR3: CASSDSGGAGETQYF
size: -; V: TRBV5-1; CDR3: CASSLTSSGANVLTF
size: -; V: TRBV12-5; CDR3: CASGSPDRGTGYTF
size: -; V: TRBV5-5; CDR3: CASSQAGRTEAFF
size: -; V: TRBV28; CDR3: CASSGLRGGRSEQFF
size: -; V: TRBV5-1; CDR3: CASKTGGALNTEAFF
size: -; V: TRBV29-1; CDR3: CSVDRSGAYNEQFF
size: -; V: TRBV10-3; CDR3: CAISDILRADSSGNTIYF
size: -; V: TRBV3-1/TRBV3-2; CDR3: CASSPGGLAVNTGELFF
size: -; V: TRBV7-2; CDR3: CASSFPGTEAFF
size: -; V: TRBV6-6; CDR3: CASSYGSTGEKTQYF
size: -; V: TRBV6-6; CDR3: CASSLPSGGGNEQYF
size: -; V: TRBV19; CDR3: CASTTTGSGNTIYF
size: -; V: TRBV3-1/TRBV3-2; CDR3: CASSQVTSGGYEQFF
size: -; V: TRBV6-2/TRBV6-3; CDR3: CASSSGRIETQYF
size: -; V: TRBV6-5; CDR3: CASSYGWTQSYEQYF
size: -; V: TRBV28; CDR3: CASSSSGTGNTEAFF
size: -; V: TRBV6-5; CDR3: CASSIGLYNEQFF
size: -; V: TRBV5-6; CDR3: CASRDRSYNEQFF